Listed below are T cell receptor beta chains from one sample, sequenced in a study of T cell changes during pregnancy in multiple sclerosis. Clones were read by immunoSEQ multiplex PCR, and TCRdb kept only the in-frame ones, dropping some. The sample includes approximately 100,000 clones, about 94% of them seen just once. Sequenced material: peripheral blood, taken before pregnancy. Source of these receptors: a female donor with multiple sclerosis, enrolled in a pregnancy study. Each CDR3 is given with its conserved first and last residue. A D gene is named only where the DNA matches it firmly. Size is omitted from some rows. Given values are once, few, many or a class for expanded clones.

clone_size: .; cdr3_length: 18; v_call: TRBV15; d_call: .; j_call: TRBJ1-4; cdr3_aa: CATSRVVTGWRANEKLFF; cdr3_nt: TGTGCCACCAGCAGAGTAGTTACAGGGTGGCGCGCTAATGAAAAACTGTTTTTT
clone_size: .; cdr3_length: 16; v_call: TRBV4-1; d_call: .; j_call: TRBJ2-3; cdr3_aa: CASSQFFGDRTDTQYF; cdr3_nt: TGCGCCAGCAGCCAGTTTTTCGGAGACAGAACAGATACGCAGTATTTT
clone_size: .; cdr3_length: 15; v_call: TRBV19; d_call: TRBD2; j_call: TRBJ2-3; cdr3_aa: CASSRTSGSTDTQYF; cdr3_nt: TGTGCCAGTAGTCGGACTAGCGGGAGCACAGATACGCAGTATTTT
clone_size: .; cdr3_length: 12; v_call: TRBV10-3; d_call: .; j_call: TRBJ1-2; cdr3_aa: CAISEDSYGYTF; cdr3_nt: TGTGCCATCAGTGAGGACAGCTATGGCTACACCTTC
clone_size: .; cdr3_length: 14; v_call: TRBV5-1; d_call: TRBD1; j_call: TRBJ1-2; cdr3_aa: CASSAYRGLIGYTF; cdr3_nt: TGCGCCAGCAGCGCGTACAGGGGGCTGATTGGCTACACCTTC
clone_size: .; cdr3_length: 14; v_call: TRBV7-9; d_call: .; j_call: TRBJ1-2; cdr3_aa: CASSSNTGTGGYTF; cdr3_nt: TGTGCCAGCAGCTCAAATACCGGGACTGGTGGCTACACCTTC
clone_size: .; cdr3_length: 17; v_call: TRBV30; d_call: TRBD1; j_call: TRBJ1-2; cdr3_aa: CAWRLWDPRQGSYGYTF; cdr3_nt: TGTGCCTGGAGATTGTGGGATCCGAGACAGGGAAGCTATGGCTACACCTTC
clone_size: .; cdr3_length: 12; v_call: TRBV27; d_call: .; j_call: TRBJ1-1; cdr3_aa: CASSLSGDEAFF; cdr3_nt: TGTGCCAGCAGTTTATCCGGGGATGAAGCTTTCTTT
clone_size: few; cdr3_length: 13; v_call: TRBV5-1; d_call: .; j_call: TRBJ1-1; cdr3_aa: CASSLDLNTEAFF; cdr3_nt: TGCGCCAGCAGTCTAGACTTGAACACTGAAGCTTTCTTT
clone_size: .; cdr3_length: 16; v_call: TRBV6-4; d_call: TRBD1; j_call: TRBJ2-6; cdr3_aa: CASSSTGSVGANVLTF; cdr3_nt: TGTGCCAGCAGTTCGACAGGGTCCGTTGGGGCCAACGTCCTGACTTTC
clone_size: .; cdr3_length: 14; v_call: TRBV19; d_call: TRBD2; j_call: TRBJ2-7; cdr3_aa: CASSLRERGNEQYF; cdr3_nt: TGTGCCAGTAGTTTGCGGGAGAGAGGTAACGAGCAGTACTTC
clone_size: .; cdr3_length: 13; v_call: TRBV13; d_call: .; j_call: TRBJ1-2; cdr3_aa: CASSSVANYGYTF; cdr3_nt: TGTGCCAGCAGCTCGGTAGCTAACTATGGCTACACCTTC
clone_size: .; cdr3_length: 17; v_call: TRBV7-2; d_call: TRBD1; j_call: TRBJ1-5; cdr3_aa: CASSSDRDRGRRGPQHF; cdr3_nt: TGTGCCAGCAGCTCGGACCGGGACAGGGGGCGCCGGGGGCCCCAGCATTTT
clone_size: .; cdr3_length: 14; v_call: TRBV25-1; d_call: .; j_call: TRBJ2-7; cdr3_aa: CASSEWRSSYEQYF; cdr3_nt: TGTGCCAGCAGTGAATGGAGGAGCTCCTACGAGCAGTACTTC
clone_size: .; cdr3_length: 11; v_call: TRBV2; d_call: .; j_call: TRBJ2-4; cdr3_aa: CAILTRHIQYF; cdr3_nt: TGTGCCATTCTAACTAGACACATTCAGTACTTC
clone_size: .; cdr3_length: 14; v_call: TRBV18; d_call: .; j_call: TRBJ2-1; cdr3_aa: CASSPPPGYNEQFF; cdr3_nt: TGTGCCAGCTCACCACCGCCAGGGTACAATGAGCAGTTCTTC
clone_size: .; cdr3_length: 12; v_call: TRBV2; d_call: .; j_call: TRBJ1-2; cdr3_aa: CARASRGTGYTF; cdr3_nt: TGTGCCAGAGCTTCCAGGGGCACTGGCTACACCTTC
clone_size: once; cdr3_length: 14; v_call: TRBV9; d_call: .; j_call: TRBJ2-1; cdr3_aa: CASSARGSYNEQFF; cdr3_nt: TGTGCCAGCAGCGCTCGGGGCTCCTACAATGAGCAGTTCTTC
clone_size: .; cdr3_length: 15; v_call: TRBV19; d_call: .; j_call: TRBJ2-7; cdr3_aa: CASSMGPGVAYEQYF; cdr3_nt: TGTGCCAGTAGTATGGGTCCGGGAGTTGCCTACGAGCAGTACTTC
clone_size: .; cdr3_length: 12; v_call: TRBV10-1; d_call: .; j_call: TRBJ2-7; cdr3_aa: CASSVSSYEQYF; cdr3_nt: TGCGCCAGCAGTGTATCCTCCTACGAGCAGTACTTC
clone_size: .; cdr3_length: 14; v_call: TRBV19; d_call: .; j_call: TRBJ2-1; cdr3_aa: CASRLTAEGAEQFF; cdr3_nt: TGTGCCAGTAGATTGACGGCCGAGGGCGCTGAGCAGTTCTTC
clone_size: .; cdr3_length: 19; v_call: TRBV4-2; d_call: .; j_call: TRBJ2-3; cdr3_aa: CASSQEGGVGAGDTDTQYF; cdr3_nt: TGTGCCAGCAGCCAAGAAGGGGGGGTAGGGGCGGGAGACACAGATACGCAGTATTTT
clone_size: .; cdr3_length: 13; v_call: TRBV19; d_call: .; j_call: TRBJ2-7; cdr3_aa: CASSMGVGYEQYF; cdr3_nt: TGTGCCAGTAGTATGGGAGTCGGCTACGAGCAGTACTTC
clone_size: .; cdr3_length: 17; v_call: TRBV11-2; d_call: TRBD2; j_call: TRBJ2-2; cdr3_aa: CASSPPLAGQNTGELFF; cdr3_nt: TGTGCCAGCAGCCCGCCCCTAGCGGGGCAGAACACCGGGGAGCTGTTTTTT
clone_size: .; cdr3_length: 15; v_call: TRBV7-9; d_call: TRBD1; j_call: TRBJ2-4; cdr3_aa: CANPVRQGSGNIQYF; cdr3_nt: TGTGCCAACCCGGTTCGACAGGGTTCTGGAAACATTCAGTACTTC
clone_size: once; cdr3_length: 18; v_call: TRBV10-2; d_call: TRBD2; j_call: TRBJ2-7; cdr3_aa: CASSESTRLAGGFYEQYF; cdr3_nt: TGCGCCAGCAGTGAGTCGACTCGACTAGCGGGAGGGTTCTACGAGCAGTACTTC
clone_size: .; cdr3_length: 15; v_call: TRBV5-1; d_call: TRBD2; j_call: TRBJ2-2; cdr3_aa: CASSSIAGAIGELFF; cdr3_nt: TGCGCCAGCAGCTCAATAGCGGGAGCGATCGGGGAGCTGTTTTTT
clone_size: .; cdr3_length: 14; v_call: TRBV21-1; d_call: .; j_call: TRBJ2-7; cdr3_aa: CASSKDWTSDEQYF; cdr3_nt: TGTGCCAGCAGCAAGGACTGGACCTCTGACGAGCAGTACTTC
clone_size: .; cdr3_length: 14; v_call: TRBV19; d_call: TRBD1; j_call: TRBJ2-7; cdr3_aa: CASSIGTGTYEQYF; cdr3_nt: TGTGCCAGTAGTATCGGGACAGGCACATACGAGCAGTACTTC
clone_size: .; cdr3_length: 11; v_call: TRBV29-1; d_call: .; j_call: TRBJ2-7; cdr3_aa: CSAIQTYEQYF; cdr3_nt: TGCAGCGCCATACAGACCTACGAGCAGTACTTC
clone_size: .; cdr3_length: 16; v_call: TRBV21-1; d_call: .; j_call: TRBJ2-7; cdr3_aa: CASSPSGRGGTYEQYF; cdr3_nt: TGTGCCAGCAGCCCTAGCGGGCGGGGCGGAACCTACGAGCAGTACTTC
clone_size: .; cdr3_length: 18; v_call: TRBV5-1; d_call: .; j_call: TRBJ2-1; cdr3_aa: CASSLISIGVSRTNEQFF; cdr3_nt: TGCGCCAGCAGCTTGATCTCTATAGGGGTATCGAGGACCAATGAGCAGTTCTTC
clone_size: .; cdr3_length: 14; v_call: TRBV7-9; d_call: TRBD2; j_call: TRBJ2-5; cdr3_aa: CASFPTSVTETQYF; cdr3_nt: TGTGCCAGCTTCCCGACTAGCGTTACGGAGACCCAGTACTTC
clone_size: .; cdr3_length: 13; v_call: TRBV11-2; d_call: .; j_call: TRBJ1-1; cdr3_aa: CASSYSRAGEAFF; cdr3_nt: TGTGCCAGCAGCTATAGTAGAGCGGGTGAAGCTTTCTTT
clone_size: .; cdr3_length: 14; v_call: TRBV5-4; d_call: TRBD2; j_call: TRBJ2-7; cdr3_aa: CASSPTSGRHEQYF; cdr3_nt: TGTGCCAGCAGCCCGACGAGCGGGAGGCACGAGCAGTACTTC
clone_size: .; cdr3_length: 14; v_call: TRBV2; d_call: TRBD1; j_call: TRBJ2-7; cdr3_aa: CASSGRQGSYEQYF; cdr3_nt: TGTGCCAGCAGCGGCCGACAGGGCTCCTACGAGCAGTACTTC
clone_size: .; cdr3_length: 19; v_call: TRBV23-1; d_call: TRBD1; j_call: TRBJ1-5; cdr3_aa: CASSHRTGAKIKSNQPQHF; cdr3_nt: TGCGCCAGCAGTCATCGGACAGGGGCGAAGATAAAGAGCAATCAGCCCCAGCATTTT
clone_size: .; cdr3_length: 13; v_call: TRBV27; d_call: .; j_call: TRBJ1-1; cdr3_aa: CASSLQGYTEAFF; cdr3_nt: TGTGCCAGCAGTTTACAGGGCTACACTGAAGCTTTCTTT
clone_size: .; cdr3_length: 13; v_call: TRBV19; d_call: TRBD2; j_call: TRBJ2-7; cdr3_aa: CASSLAGVYEQYF; cdr3_nt: TGTGCCAGTAGTCTAGCGGGAGTCTACGAGCAGTACTTC
clone_size: .; cdr3_length: 13; v_call: TRBV28; d_call: .; j_call: TRBJ2-2; cdr3_aa: CATYGRMLEGLFF; cdr3_nt: TGTGCCACCTATGGCAGGATGCTGGAGGGGCTGTTTTTT
clone_size: .; cdr3_length: 12; v_call: TRBV18; d_call: .; j_call: TRBJ2-1; cdr3_aa: CASSPGQVEQFF; cdr3_nt: TGTGCCAGCTCACCGGGTCAGGTTGAGCAGTTCTTC
clone_size: few; cdr3_length: 14; v_call: TRBV11-2; d_call: .; j_call: TRBJ2-4; cdr3_aa: CASSLGGGTDIQYF; cdr3_nt: TGTGCCAGCAGCTTAGGCGGGGGCACTGACATTCAGTACTTC
clone_size: .; cdr3_length: 17; v_call: TRBV5-4; d_call: TRBD2; j_call: TRBJ2-5; cdr3_aa: CASSLDPSGSAGGTQYF; cdr3_nt: TGTGCCAGCAGCTTGGACCCTAGCGGGAGCGCTGGGGGGACCCAGTACTTC
clone_size: .; cdr3_length: 16; v_call: TRBV4-1; d_call: TRBD2; j_call: TRBJ2-1; cdr3_aa: CASSLGTSGQYNEQFF; cdr3_nt: TGCGCCAGCAGCCTCGGGACTAGCGGCCAATACAATGAGCAGTTCTTC
clone_size: .; cdr3_length: 13; v_call: TRBV10-3; d_call: TRBD1; j_call: TRBJ2-1; cdr3_aa: CAIREGQAGFQFF; cdr3_nt: TGTGCCATCAGGGAGGGACAGGCGGGATTCCAGTTCTTC
clone_size: .; cdr3_length: 14; v_call: TRBV4-3; d_call: TRBD1; j_call: TRBJ2-7; cdr3_aa: CASSPGQGGPEQYF; cdr3_nt: TGCGCCAGCAGCCCAGGACAGGGAGGCCCCGAGCAGTACTTC
clone_size: .; cdr3_length: 14; v_call: TRBV6-6; d_call: TRBD1; j_call: TRBJ1-2; cdr3_aa: CASNRQGANYGYTF; cdr3_nt: TGTGCCAGCAACAGACAGGGAGCTAACTATGGCTACACCTTC
clone_size: .; cdr3_length: 15; v_call: TRBV4-1; d_call: .; j_call: TRBJ2-1; cdr3_aa: CASSQVLGSYNEQFF; cdr3_nt: TGCGCCAGCAGCCAAGTACTCGGGTCATACAATGAGCAGTTCTTC
clone_size: .; cdr3_length: 15; v_call: TRBV7-3; d_call: .; j_call: TRBJ2-7; cdr3_aa: CASSLGTSPRDEQYF; cdr3_nt: TGTGCCAGCAGCTTAGGCACTTCACCGAGGGACGAGCAGTACTTC
clone_size: .; cdr3_length: 16; v_call: TRBV13; d_call: TRBD2; j_call: TRBJ2-1; cdr3_aa: CASSLGGGSSYNEQFF; cdr3_nt: TGTGCCAGCAGCTTAGGAGGCGGGAGCTCCTACAATGAGCAGTTCTTC
clone_size: .; cdr3_length: 14; v_call: TRBV4-1; d_call: .; j_call: TRBJ2-7; cdr3_aa: CASSQRAGNYEQYF; cdr3_nt: TGCGCCAGCAGCCAGAGAGCAGGGAACTACGAGCAGTACTTC
clone_size: .; cdr3_length: 12; v_call: TRBV7-9; d_call: .; j_call: TRBJ2-1; cdr3_aa: CASSSNRVEQFF; cdr3_nt: TGTGCCAGCAGCTCGAACAGGGTTGAGCAGTTCTTC
clone_size: .; cdr3_length: 23; v_call: TRBV10-1; d_call: TRBD2; j_call: TRBJ2-1; cdr3_aa: CASSGAGTGAREREGRSYNEQFF; cdr3_nt: TGCGCCAGCAGTGGAGCCGGGACAGGTGCACGTGAGCGGGAGGGCAGGTCCTACAATGAGCAGTTCTTC
clone_size: .; cdr3_length: 17; v_call: TRBV18; d_call: TRBD2; j_call: TRBJ2-2; cdr3_aa: CASSPRSVAGGAGELFF; cdr3_nt: TGTGCCAGCTCACCACGTTCCGTAGCGGGCGGGGCCGGGGAGCTGTTTTTT
clone_size: .; cdr3_length: 15; v_call: TRBV18; d_call: TRBD1; j_call: TRBJ1-4; cdr3_aa: CASSPRQGPNEKLFF; cdr3_nt: TGTGCCAGCTCACCCAGACAGGGGCCTAATGAAAAACTGTTTTTT
clone_size: .; cdr3_length: 15; v_call: TRBV19; d_call: TRBD1; j_call: TRBJ2-7; cdr3_aa: CASSPRTGLPYEQYF; cdr3_nt: TGTGCCAGTAGTCCCCGGACAGGGCTACCCTACGAGCAGTACTTC